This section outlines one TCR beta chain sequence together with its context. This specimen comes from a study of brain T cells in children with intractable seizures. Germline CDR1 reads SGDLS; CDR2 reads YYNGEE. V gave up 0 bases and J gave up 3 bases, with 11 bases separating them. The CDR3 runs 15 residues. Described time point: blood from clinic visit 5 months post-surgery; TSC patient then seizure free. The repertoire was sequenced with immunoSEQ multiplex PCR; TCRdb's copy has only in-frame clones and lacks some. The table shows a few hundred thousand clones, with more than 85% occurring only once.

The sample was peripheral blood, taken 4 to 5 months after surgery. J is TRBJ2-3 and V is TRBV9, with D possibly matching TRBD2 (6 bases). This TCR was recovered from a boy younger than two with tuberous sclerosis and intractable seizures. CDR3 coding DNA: TGTGCCAGCAGCGTAGGTGGGAGGAAGACAGATACGCAGTATTTT. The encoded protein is CASSVGGRKTDTQYF.